The 28 T cell receptor beta chains in this list originate from one sample, sequenced in a study of early T cells in non-severe SARS-CoV-2 infection. Via MiXCR, TCRdb re-called the 5' RACE reads, giving one row per CDR3 protein. The sample lists 30,000 to 35,000 distinct CDR3 sequences, 7.1% occurring once. The sequenced sample was whole blood, obtained at baseline. Receptors were obtained from an adult who was a healthcare worker with PCR-confirmed SARS-CoV-2 infection or an uninfected control (not recorded which).

This clonotype was observed many times. The chain carries TRBV7-2 and TRBJ2-5; 7 nucleotides line up with TRBD2. CDR3 size: 18 residues. J was trimmed by 1 base and V by 1 base; bases with no gene match: 12. Germline loops: CDR1 SGHTA, CDR2 FQGNSA. CDR3 nucleotide sequence: TGTGCCAGCAGCTTAGTACACGGGAGGCCCGGGTCCCAAGAGACCCAGTACTTC. Encoded protein: CASSLVHGRPGSQETQYF.

This clonotype turned up a few times. The chain employs TRBV20-1 and TRBJ2-3; 11 bases match TRBD2. CDR3 length equals 16 residues. Per the germline V gene, CDR1 is DFQATT and CDR2 is SNEGSKA (reference sequence). V trimming: 5 bases; J trimming: 6 bases; junction bases outside the gene matches: 13. CDR3 nucleotides: TGCAGTGCTGAATCCCAGACTAGCGGGAAGTGGGATACGCAGTATTTT. Translation: CSAESQTSGKWDTQYF.

This chain connects TRBV18 to TRBJ2-7, with D perhaps being TRBD1 or TRBD2 (5 bases each). Germline V gene lookup returns CDR1 KGHSH and CDR2 LQKENI. The CDR3 loop spans 13 amino acids. Trimming removed 5 bases from V and 6 bases from J, with 14 bases in between. CDR3 in amino acids: CASSRDLSGEQYF. The DNA for the CDR3 is TGTGCCAGCTCAAGGGACCTATCCGGCGAGCAGTACTTC.

The table lists this clonotype with many counts. The rearrangement links TRBV7-9 to TRBJ2-3; no firm D call. Germline values: CDR1 SEHNR, CDR2 FQNEAQ (reference sequence). V was shortened by 2 bases and J by 5 bases, with 11 bases between the two germline ends. The CDR3 consists of 14 residues. The CDR3 DNA reads TGTGCCAGCAGCTTACGAGGTTCCCAAGATACGCAGTATTTT. Translating it yields CASSLRGSQDTQYF.

This clonotype was seen ten or more times. The J gene is TRBJ1-1, the V gene TRBV18; perhaps TRBD1 as D (6 bases). V was shortened by 0 bases and J by 1 base, with 9 bases between the two germline ends. The CDR3 spans 15 residues. Germline lookup yields CDR1 KGHSH and CDR2 LQKENI. CDR3 loop: CASSPPGQWNTEAFF. The CDR3 DNA reads as TGTGCCAGCTCACCACCTGGACAGTGGAACACTGAAGCTTTCTTT.

Ten or more counts support this clonotype. The gene calls are TRBV7-2 and TRBJ2-7, with D tentatively TRBD2 (6 bases). CDR3 length: 13 residues. Trimming pared 6 bases from V and 5 bases from J, leaving 14 bases between. The germline V gene has CDR1 SGHTA and CDR2 FQGNSA. The CDR3 sequence: CASSRDWGDEQYF. CDR3 in DNA: TGTGCCAGCAGTCGGGACTGGGGTGACGAGCAGTACTTC.

V gene TRBV7-2 combines with J gene TRBJ1-1, with D unclear. CDR1 and CDR2 (germline): SGHTA, FQGNSA. The CDR3 length is 14 residues. The ends were cut back, 3 bases at V and 0 bases at J, with 8 bases in the middle. This CDR3 is CASSFGPMNTEAFF. The CDR3, as DNA: TGTGCCAGCAGCTTTGGGCCCATGAACACTGAAGCTTTCTTT. The full variable domain, in which reference TRBV7-2 and TRBJ1-1 provide the parts outside the CDR3, is GAGVSQSPSNKVTEKGKDVELRCDPISGHTALYWYRQSLGQGLEFLIYFQGNSAPDKSGLPSDRFSAERTGGSVSTLTIQRTQQEDSAVYLCASSFGPMNTEAFFGQGTRLTVV.

This clonotype showed up many times. The V and J genes are TRBV20-1 and TRBJ2-7; TRBD2 agrees at 10 bases. The CDR3 covers 14 residues. V was pared by 4 bases and J by 1 base, with 4 bases of the junction left unmatched. The germline V gene encodes CDR1 DFQATT and CDR2 SNEGSKA (reference sequence). CDR3 sequence (DNA): TGCAGTGCTATGGCTAGCGGGAGTTCCTACGAGCAGTACGTC. It specifies CSAMASGSSYEQYV.

A few counts support this clonotype. The V call is TRBV20-1, the J call TRBJ2-3, with TRBD2 matching over 10 bases. Germline lookup yields CDR1 DFQATT and CDR2 SNEGSKA (reference sequence). This CDR3 contains 14 residues. V lost 5 bases, J lost 6 bases, and 8 bases stayed unmatched. The CDR3 DNA sequence: TGCAGTGCTCAGCTAGCGGGAGTGGCGGATACGCAGTATTTT. This gives the protein CSAQLAGVADTQYF.

This clonotype showed up many times. The chain employs TRBV29-1 and TRBJ2-1; possibly TRBD1 for D (5 bases). This CDR3 region has 15 residues. The V and J ends lost 6 bases and 2 bases respectively, with 17 bases between them. From germline, CDR1 is SQVTM and CDR2 ANQGSEA. The CDR3 DNA sequence: TGCAGCGTGAGGTCTTCAGGGATGGCCTACAATGAGCAGTTCTTC. This sequence encodes CSVRSSGMAYNEQFF.

This clonotype was counted at least ten times. V gene TRBV28 combines with J gene TRBJ1-1; 7 bases are shared with TRBD1. This CDR3 has 13 amino acids. CDR1 is MDHEN, CDR2 SYDVKM, per germline. J was trimmed by 2 bases and V by 6 bases; bases with no gene match: 3. CDR3 in DNA: TGTGCCAGCAGAGGGACAGCTAACACTGAAGCTTTCTTT. It encodes CASRGTANTEAFF. The full variable domain, completed using reference TRBV28 and TRBJ1-1, is DVKVTQSSRYLVKRTGEKVFLECVQDMDHENMFWYRQDPGLGLRLIYFSYDVKMKEKGDIPEGYSVSREKKERFSLILESASTNQTSMYLCASRGTANTEAFFGQGTRLTVV.

Many counts were recorded for this clonotype. The chain couples TRBV12-2 to TRBJ1-2; TRBD1, the table's D call, was not compared with the DNA. TRBV12-2 is a known pseudogene. This CDR3 is built from 13 residues. CDR3 sequence reads: CASRPRVNYGYTF. The CDR3 coding sequence is TGTGCAAGTCGCCCCAGGGTCAACTATGGCTACACCTTC.

This clonotype showed up many times. This rearrangement joins TRBV20-1 to TRBJ2-2, with 10 bases identical to TRBD2. The CDR3 covers 15 residues. Losses at the gene ends were 3 bases for V and 5 bases for J; bases not matched to a gene: 6. Germline CDR1 reads DFQATT; CDR2 reads SNEGSKA (reference sequence). The CDR3 loop is CSARPSGSRTGELFF. The DNA for the CDR3 is TGCAGTGCTAGGCCTAGCGGGAGTAGAACCGGGGAGCTGTTTTTT.

This clonotype was picked up a small number of times. The chain uses TRBV2 and TRBJ2-1; 7 bases agree with TRBD2. The CDR3 length is 13 residues. CDR1 is SNHLY and CDR2 is FYNNEI in the germline V gene. Unmatched junction bases numbered 3, after V lost 5 bases and J lost 5 bases. The CDR3 coding sequence is TGTGCCAGCAGTACCGGGACTAACAATGAGCAGTTCTTC. It translates to CASSTGTNNEQFF.

The chain employs TRBV27 and TRBJ1-1, with D possibly being TRBD1 (6 bases). This CDR3 spans 14 amino acids. Germline loops: CDR1 MNHEY, CDR2 SMNVEV (reference sequence). The germline V and J ends were trimmed by 3 bases and 0 bases, with 8 bases remaining between them. The CDR3 reads CASSFSGVNTEAFF. In nucleotides, the CDR3 is TGTGCCAGCAGTTTTTCAGGGGTGAACACTGAAGCTTTCTTT.

This clonotype was observed many times. V usage is TRBV10-3 and J usage is TRBJ1-1; D is unclear. Trimming left V 3 bases short and J 7 bases short, with 9 bases between. The CDR3 consists of 12 residues. CDR1 ENHRY and CDR2 SYGVKD come from the germline V gene. For the CDR3, the DNA is TGTGCCATCAGTGATCAGACAATTGAAGCTTTCTTT. This sequence encodes CAISDQTIEAFF.

This clonotype appeared many times. The chain joins TRBV6-1 to TRBJ1-5; no firm D call. The V end lost 2 bases, the J end lost 5 bases, and 10 bases lay between the germline ends. From germline, CDR1 is MNHNS and CDR2 SASEGT. The CDR3 is 14 residues long. CDR3 coding DNA: TGTGCCAGCAGTGAATACGGCCAGCATCAGCCCCAGCATTTT. As protein: CASSEYGQHQPQHF.

This clonotype was observed at least ten times. V gene TRBV29-1 combines with J gene TRBJ2-2, with D maybe TRBD2 (7 bases). Looked up from germline, CDR1 is SQVTM and CDR2 is ANQGSEA. Trimming took 6 bases from V and 6 from J, leaving 17 bases between them. The CDR3 spans 14 residues. CDR3 loop: CSVLGGALPGELFF. The CDR3 coding sequence is TGCAGCGTCCTAGGGGGGGCGCTCCCCGGGGAGCTGTTTTTT.

The rearrangement links TRBV7-8 to TRBJ2-5; 11 nucleotides line up with TRBD1. This CDR3 has 14 residues. The J segment lost 7 bases and the V segment lost 5 bases, leaving 6 bases of the junction unmatched. CDR1 and CDR2 from the germline V gene are SGHVS and FQNEAQ. CDR3 amino acids: CASSPWTGGGTQYF. DNA for the CDR3: TGTGCCAGCAGCCCCTGGACAGGGGGCGGGACCCAGTACTTC.

The chain uses TRBV7-2 and TRBJ2-3; D is uncertain. Deletions cut 0 bases from V and 3 bases from J, with 7 bases between. The CDR3 runs 14 residues. From germline, CDR1 is SGHTA and CDR2 FQGNSA. DNA for the CDR3: TGTGCCAGCAGCTTAGCAGGGTTAACAGATACGCAGTATTTT. This sequence encodes CASSLAGLTDTQYF.

This clonotype was detected ten times or more. V usage is TRBV20-1 and J usage is TRBJ1-3; the D gene is possibly TRBD1 (5 bases). Trimming cost V 3 bases and J 2 bases, with 8 bases left between them. The CDR3 spans 13 residues. Germline V gene data show CDR1 as DFQATT and CDR2 as SNEGSKA (reference sequence). The CDR3 nucleotides read TGCAGTGCTAGCTCGGACACTGGAAACACCATATATTTT. Translated: CSASSDTGNTIYF.

This clonotype was counted a few times. This chain uses TRBV6-2 or TRBV6-3 with TRBJ2-1; no clear D. The CDR3 length is 12 residues. The V end lost 7 bases, the J end lost 7 bases, and 11 bases lay between the germline ends. Germline V lookup: CDR1 MNHEY, CDR2 SVGEGT. CDR3 sequence: CASTSWQNEQFF. The DNA of the CDR3 is TGTGCCAGCACCTCCTGGCAGAATGAGCAGTTCTTC.

This clonotype has a count of ten or more. V is TRBV20-1 and J is TRBJ2-5; a weak D match, TRBD1 (6 bases). The CDR3 is 13 amino acids. Germline values: CDR1 DFQATT, CDR2 SNEGSKA (reference sequence). V was shortened by 3 bases and J by 4 bases, with 12 bases between the two germline ends. In DNA form, the CDR3 reads TGCAGTGCTAGTTGGGGGCCGGGAGAGACCCAGTACTTC. Protein product: CSASWGPGETQYF.

This chain joins TRBV29-1 and TRBJ2-7, with TRBD1 matching over 12 bases. Germline V CDR1 and CDR2: SQVTM, ANQGSEA. This CDR3 is built from 14 residues. The ends lost 5 bases at V and 4 bases at J; junction bases unmatched: 6. In DNA, the CDR3 is TGCAGCGTTACCGGGACAGGGGGCCGGTACGAGCAGTACGTC. Its protein is CSVTGTGGRYEQYV.

This clonotype turned up a few times. CDR3 bases: TGTGCCATCAGTGAAGCTGACGGGGACAGCTACCTCAATCAGCCCCAGCATTTT. Amino acids: CAISEADGDSYLNQPQHF. V usage is TRBV10-3 and J usage is TRBJ1-5; 7 nucleotides match TRBD1. CDR3 length: 18 residues. Trimming removed 3 bases from V and 3 bases from J; junction bases left unmatched: 14. Germline V CDR1 and CDR2: ENHRY, SYGVKD.

This clonotype appeared many times. Here the CDR3 DNA reads TGTGCCAGCAGTCGACAGGTGGCGCGGGAGCAGTACTTC. This encodes CASSRQVAREQYF. V is TRBV28 and J is TRBJ2-7; D is perhaps TRBD1 (6 bases). Germline V gene data show CDR1 as MDHEN and CDR2 as SYDVKM. Trimming removed 5 bases at V and 7 bases at J, with 15 bases between. The CDR3 is 13 residues long. The variable domain in full, with the rest retrieved from reference TRBV28 and TRBJ2-7, is DVKVTQSSRYLVKRTGEKVFLECVQDMDHENMFWYRQDPGLGLRLIYFSYDVKMKEKGDIPEGYSVSREKKERFSLILESASTNQTSMYLCASSRQVAREQYFGPGTRLTVT.

This clonotype has more than one count but fewer than ten. The chain employs TRBV19 and TRBJ2-5; TRBD2 aligns across 12 bases. The CDR3 loop spans 16 amino acids. CDR1 is LNHDA and CDR2 is SQIVND in the germline V gene (reference sequence). With V trimmed by 5 bases and J by 5 bases, 9 bases remained unmatched. This CDR3 reads CASSLALAGGPETQYF. In DNA form, the CDR3 reads TGTGCCAGTAGTCTCGCGCTAGCGGGAGGGCCCGAGACCCAGTACTTC. The full variable domain, rest sourced from reference TRBV19 and TRBJ2-5, is DGGITQSPKYLFRKEGQNVTLSCEQNLNHDAMYWYRQDPGQGLRLIYYSQIVNDFQKGDIAEGYSVSREKKESFPLTVTSAQKNPTAFYLCASSLALAGGPETQYFGPGTRLLVL.

This chain joins TRBV10-3 and TRBJ1-1; TRBD1 matches at 8 bases. The germline V gene encodes CDR1 ENHRY and CDR2 SYGVKD. The CDR3 length is 14 residues. Unmatched junction bases numbered 3, after V lost 6 bases and J lost 0 bases. The chain's CDR3 is CAIRRTGLNTEAFF. CDR3 nucleotide sequence: TGTGCCATCAGGAGGACAGGGTTGAACACTGAAGCTTTCTTT.